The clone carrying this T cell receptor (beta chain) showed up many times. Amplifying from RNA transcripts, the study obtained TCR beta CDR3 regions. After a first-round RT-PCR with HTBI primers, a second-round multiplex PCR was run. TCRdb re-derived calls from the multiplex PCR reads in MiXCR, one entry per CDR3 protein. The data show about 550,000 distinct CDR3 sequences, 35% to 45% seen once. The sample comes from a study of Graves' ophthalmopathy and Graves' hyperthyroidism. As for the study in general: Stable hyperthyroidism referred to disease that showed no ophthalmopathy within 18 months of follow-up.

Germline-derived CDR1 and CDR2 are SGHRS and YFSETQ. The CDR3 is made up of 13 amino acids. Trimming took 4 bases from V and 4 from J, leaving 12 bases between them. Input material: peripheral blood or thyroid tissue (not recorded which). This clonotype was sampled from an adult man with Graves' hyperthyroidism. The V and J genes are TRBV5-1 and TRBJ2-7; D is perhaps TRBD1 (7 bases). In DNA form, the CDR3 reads TGCGCCAGCAGCCCCAGGGGGGTGTACGAGCAGTACTTC. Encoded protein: CASSPRGVYEQYF. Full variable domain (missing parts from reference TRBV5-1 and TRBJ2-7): KAGVTQTPRYLIKTRGQQVTLSCSPISGHRSVSWYQQTPGQGLQFLFEYFSETQRNKGNFPGRFSGRQFSNSRSEMNVSTLELGDSALYLCASSPRGVYEQYFGPGTRLTVT.